This T cell receptor (beta chain) was found in a study of cytomegalovirus exposure and HLA in healthy donors. Comment on this clone: Its antigen remains unidentified.

This CDR3 region has 15 residues. Trimming removed 5 bases from V and 4 bases from J, with 15 bases in between. In germline, CDR1 is SGHVS, CDR2 FQNEAQ. Study observations and caveats: Common viral pathogens were later found to be apparently linked to several of the most significant clusters. V- and J-gene trimming of TCR beta was linked (in a later analysis) to a missense DCLRE1C variant.

PCR primers comprised 60 Vbeta and 13 Jbeta primers. Profiling relied on immunoSEQ multiplex PCR, and the TCRdb table lists in-frame clones only, not all of them. The sample contains 170,000 or so clones, about four fifths of which appear only once. The TCR comes from a woman in her forties or fifties in good health and CMV-seropositive. The sequencing input was PBMCs. The genes are TRBV7-8 and TRBJ1-5; unclear D gene. DNA for the CDR3: TGTGCCAGCAGCCGTCTGTTGGGCAGGAATCAGCCCCAGCATTTT. Its protein is CASSRLLGRNQPQHF.